This is a list of T cell receptor beta chains from one sample in a study of early T cells in non-severe SARS-CoV-2 infection. From the 5' RACE reads, TCRdb called clonotypes with MiXCR, one entry per CDR3 protein. The table includes 65,000 to 70,000 distinct CDR3 sequences, over 9% detected once. The sample was whole blood. All receptors derive from an adult who was a healthcare worker with PCR-confirmed SARS-CoV-2 infection or an uninfected control (not recorded which). Each CDR3 is given with its conserved first and last residue. A D gene is named only where the DNA matches it firmly. Some rows mark clone size as missing; the rest say once, few, many or name a class of expanded clone.

TRBJ2-3 | TRBV6-2/TRBV6-3 | . | TRBD2 | TGTGCCAGCAGTTACTCAACTAGCGGAAGGCCGGATACGCAGTATTTT | CASSYSTSGRPDTQYF
TRBJ2-7 | TRBV3-1 | . | TRBD2 | TGTGCCAGCAGCCAAGATCTTGGTTTAGCGGGGGTCTTCTCCTACGAGCAGTACTTC | CASSQDLGLAGVFSYEQYF
TRBJ2-6 | TRBV7-9 | many | . | TGTGCCAGCAGCTTAGGAGAGGGTTCTGGGGCCAACGTCCTGACTTTC | CASSLGEGSGANVLTF
TRBJ2-5 | TRBV6-2/TRBV6-3 | many | . | TGTGCCAGCAAGGAGGGGGCTGAGACCCAGTACTTC | CASKEGAETQYF
TRBJ2-7 | TRBV11-2 | few | TRBD1 | TGTGCCAGCATCCCAAAATTAGGGGGCGGAATAGGCGAGCAGTACTTC | CASIPKLGGGIGEQYF
TRBJ1-1 | TRBV10-3 | many | . | TGTGCCATCAGTGAGTCCGGGACGGGGACTGAAGCTTTCTTT | CAISESGTGTEAFF
TRBJ2-1 | TRBV20-1 | many | TRBD1 | TGCAGTGCCCTGGACAGGGCGACCTACAATGAGCAGTTCTTC | CSALDRATYNEQFF
TRBJ2-5 | TRBV3-1 | . | . | TGTGCCAGCAGCCAAGCACAGCTCCAAGAGACCCAGTACTTC | CASSQAQLQETQYF
TRBJ2-1 | TRBV6-1 | . | TRBD2 | TGTGCCAGCAGTGAGAAAAGAGGGCTAGCGGGGCTCTACAATGAGCAGTTCTTC | CASSEKRGLAGLYNEQFF
TRBJ1-2 | TRBV5-6 | . | . | TGTGCCAGCAGCCGTCTCTTTACAGACGACTATGGCTACACCTTC | CASSRLFTDDYGYTF
TRBJ2-5 | TRBV12-3/TRBV12-4 | . | . | TGTGCCAGCAGCCCCGGGCCCCTCGACCGGGAGACCCAGTACTTC | CASSPGPLDRETQYF
TRBJ1-3 | TRBV2 | . | . | TGTGCCAGCAGCAAGGACACTGGAAACACCATATATTTT | CASSKDTGNTIYF
TRBJ2-7 | TRBV6-1 | . | . | TGTGCCAGCAGTGAAACTGTGGATAGGGGGGCGCGGGAGCAGTACTTC | CASSETVDRGAREQYF
TRBJ2-3 | TRBV18 | . | . | TGTGCCAGCTCACCTGAGATACCACGTCTCGATACGCAGTATTTT | CASSPEIPRLDTQYF
TRBJ2-1 | TRBV12-3/TRBV12-4 | many | . | TGTGCCAGCACCCTGGGCCGCGTCGCCCAAGAGCAGTTCTTC | CASTLGRVAQEQFF
TRBJ2-7 | TRBV6-2/TRBV6-3 | . | . | TGTGCCAGCAGTTACCCGGACATGACCTACGAGCAGTACTTC | CASSYPDMTYEQYF
TRBJ2-1 | TRBV11-2 | . | TRBD1 | TGTGCCAGCAGCTCTACCCGGGACAGGTACAATGAGCAGTTCTTC | CASSSTRDRYNEQFF
TRBJ2-3 | TRBV30 | few | . | TGTGCCTGTGTCCGGCAGGGAGTAGGGGATACGCAGTATTTT | CACVRQGVGDTQYF
TRBJ2-3 | TRBV11-3 | many | . | TGTGCCAGCAGCAGAACTCAGGGAGATACGCAGTATTTT | CASSRTQGDTQYF
TRBJ2-3 | TRBV11-2 | many | TRBD1 | TGTGCCAGCAGCCCCCGGGACAGCTACACAGATACGCAGTATTTT | CASSPRDSYTDTQYF
TRBJ1-5 | TRBV20-1 | . | . | TGCAGTGCCAAAGGGCCAGGGGTCAATCAGCCCCAGCATTTT | CSAKGPGVNQPQHF
TRBJ2-7 | TRBV10-3 | . | . | TGTGCCATCAGTGAGAGATCCCCCTACGAGCAGTACTTC | CAISERSPYEQYF
TRBJ1-2 | TRBV3-1 | many | . | TGTGCCAGCAGCCAATCTACGGGACTTAGGGGCTATGGCTACACCTTC | CASSQSTGLRGYGYTF
TRBJ1-1 | TRBV29-1 | . | . | TGCAGCGGAGGACATAAGAACACTGAAGCTTTCTTT | CSGGHKNTEAFF
TRBJ2-7 | TRBV20-1 | . | . | TGCAGTGCTAGAGCACCAAAGAGCTCCTACGAGCAGTACTTC | CSARAPKSSYEQYF
TRBJ1-2 | TRBV20-1 | few | . | TGCAGTACAAAAAGGGGCCTAAGGTCTGGCTACACCTTC | CSTKRGLRSGYTF
TRBJ2-7 | TRBV7-9 | many | TRBD1 | TGTGCCAGCAGCCACCGGGACAGAGCCTACGAGCAGTACTTC | CASSHRDRAYEQYF
TRBJ1-2 | TRBV11-2 | few | . | TGTGCCAGCAGCTTAGGACAGAACTTCAACTATGGCTACACCTTC | CASSLGQNFNYGYTF
TRBJ1-5 | TRBV19 | many | . | TGTGCCAGTAGCCCGGGCGTGGGCAATCAGCCCCAGCATTTT | CASSPGVGNQPQHF
TRBJ2-2 | TRBV6-5 | many | . | TGTGCCAGCGGGAATTCGGCTTTGGGGTTCGGGGAGCTGTTTTTT | CASGNSALGFGELFF
TRBJ2-2 | TRBV10-3 | . | TRBD1 | TGTGCCATCAGGGGGACAGGGGGTTCTAGCCGGGACACCGGGGAGCTGTTTTTT | CAIRGTGGSSRDTGELFF
TRBJ2-2 | TRBV2 | many | . | TGTGCCAGCCGAGGAAACACCGGGGAGCTGTTTTTT | CASRGNTGELFF
TRBJ2-1 | TRBV29-1 | many | TRBD1 | TGCAGCGTCCTCCGGGACAGGGGGCAAGATGAGCAGTTCTTC | CSVLRDRGQDEQFF
TRBJ2-2 | TRBV5-1 | few | . | TGCGCCAGCAGCTCCTCCTTAAACACCGGGGAGCTGTTTTTT | CASSSSLNTGELFF
TRBJ2-7 | TRBV2 | few | . | TGTGCCAGCCGGGACTTGGTCGAAGGAGAGCAGTACTTC | CASRDLVEGEQYF
TRBJ2-7 | TRBV12-3/TRBV12-4 | many | . | TGTGCCAGCAGTCGACAGGTTCAGCGATACGAGCAGTACTTC | CASSRQVQRYEQYF
TRBJ2-7 | TRBV7-9 | few | . | TGTGCCAGCAGCTCGGACCGAAACTACGAGCAGTACTTC | CASSSDRNYEQYF
TRBJ2-7 | TRBV6-2/TRBV6-3 | many | . | TGTGCCAGCAGTAGCGCCTACGAGCAGTACTTC | CASSSAYEQYF
TRBJ2-3 | TRBV5-1 | . | . | TGCGCCAGCAGCTTGGGGGGGCGTGGTTCAGATACGCAGTATTTT | CASSLGGRGSDTQYF
TRBJ1-6 | TRBV5-6 | few | . | TGTGCCAGCAGCTTGAGGCGCAGGGAAAATTCACCCCTCCACTTT | CASSLRRRENSPLHF
TRBJ1-5 | TRBV12-3/TRBV12-4 | few | . | TGTGCCAGCAGTTTTGGGGAGGGAAGCAATCAGCCCCAGCATTTT | CASSFGEGSNQPQHF
TRBJ2-1 | TRBV11-3 | few | . | TGTGCCAGCAGCCCGCGCTCTGGGGGTGAGCAGTTCTTC | CASSPRSGGEQFF
TRBJ1-2 | TRBV2 | few | . | TGTGCCAGCAGTGCCACCTACCTAATAGACAGATTTCACTTC | CASSATYLIDRFHF